This T cell receptor beta chain was obtained from a study of shared clonotypes between healthy human individuals. General study points: Richness estimates generally favored naive over memory subsets.

For this clone: Its antigen is not known.

Looked up from germline, CDR1 is LNHDA and CDR2 is SQIVND (reference sequence). V trimming: 6 bases; J trimming: 6 bases; junction bases outside the gene matches: 5. The CDR3 covers 13 residues. The table came from immunoSEQ multiplex PCR; TCRdb's copy has only in-frame clones and leaves some out. The sample consists of some 1 million clones, about 70% of them appearing once. This sequence joins TRBV19 and TRBJ1-2; 9 bases match TRBD1. The clonotype comes from a man between 18 and 35 years old in good health. Sequenced: memory CD4+ T cells sorted from blood. Subset of the sample: CD45RA-negative fraction. The CDR3 protein is CASSDRGSDGYTF. CDR3 coding DNA: TGTGCCAGTAGCGACAGGGGGTCGGATGGCTACACCTTC. Combining the CDR3 with reference TRBV19 and TRBJ1-2 gives the whole variable domain DGGITQSPKYLFRKEGQNVTLSCEQNLNHDAMYWYRQDPGQGLRLIYYSQIVNDFQKGDIAEGYSVSREKKESFPLTVTSAQKNPTAFYLCASSDRGSDGYTFGSGTRLTVV.